This passage covers 17 T cell receptor beta chains from one sample sequenced in a study of T cell responses to AZD1222 COVID-19 vaccine. This table comes from immunoSEQ multiplex PCR, and its TCRdb copy is limited to in-frame clones, with some not included. The table lists 150,000 to 200,000 clones, approximately 90% of them singletons. The sample here was peripheral blood, taken 28 days after the second AZD1222 dose. The source of these receptors is an adult who received the AZD1222 COVID-19 vaccine.

This chain connects TRBV29-1 to TRBJ1-2; a weak D match, TRBD1 (5 bases). The CDR3 consists of 15 residues. Trimming removed 6 bases from V and 7 bases from J, with 24 bases in between. Germline values: CDR1 SQVTM, CDR2 ANQGSEA. CDR3 residues: CSVGWTSREGSGYTF. CDR3 nucleotides: TGCAGCGTCGGGTGGACGTCCAGGGAGGGAAGTGGCTACACCTTC.

The chain employs TRBV5-1 and TRBJ2-6, with D unclear. This CDR3 is 11 amino acids long. Germline V gene data show CDR1 as SGHRS and CDR2 as YFSETQ. Trimming took 7 bases from V and 4 from J, leaving 3 bases between them. The DNA of the CDR3 is TGCGCCAGCCACGGGGCCAACGTCCTGACTTTC. It codes for CASHGANVLTF.

The rearrangement links TRBV5-1 to TRBJ2-3; possibly TRBD2 for D (6 bases). Germline CDR1 SGHRS, CDR2 YFSETQ. Trimming removed 0 bases at V and 3 bases at J, with 11 bases between. The CDR3 length is 15 residues. This chain's CDR3 is CASSLGASVTDTQYF. The DNA of the CDR3 is TGCGCCAGCAGCTTGGGGGCTAGCGTTACAGATACGCAGTATTTT. The full variable domain, in which reference TRBV5-1 and TRBJ2-3 provide the parts outside the CDR3, is KAGVTQTPRYLIKTRGQQVTLSCSPISGHRSVSWYQQTPGQGLQFLFEYFSETQRNKGNFPGRFSGRQFSNSRSEMNVSTLELGDSALYLCASSLGASVTDTQYFGPGTRLTVL.

V usage is TRBV9 and J usage is TRBJ1-2, with 7 bases lining up with TRBD1. This CDR3 has 14 amino acids. The junction had 8 bases not matched to a gene; V was cut back by 4 bases and J by 5 bases. The V gene's germline CDR1 is SGDLS and CDR2 YYNGEE. CDR3 nucleotides: TGTGCCAGCAGCCCCCCAGGGGGAATATATGGCTACACCTTC. Encoded protein: CASSPPGGIYGYTF.

This chain connects TRBV3-1 (or the pseudogene TRBV3-2) to TRBJ1-4, with 8 bases fitting TRBD1. The CDR3 totals 12 residues. V gave up 6 bases and J gave up 7 bases; unmatched junction bases: 1. Germline CDR1 reads LGHDT; CDR2 reads YNNKEL (reference sequence). The CDR3 region is CASRQGGEKLFF. The CDR3 DNA sequence: TGTGCCAGCAGACAGGGGGGTGAAAAACTGTTTTTT.

This sequence joins TRBV30 and TRBJ1-6; 7 bases align to TRBD1. Germline trimming cut 2 bases from V and 6 bases from J; bases unmatched to any gene: 4. The CDR3 has 14 amino acids. Germline CDR1 reads GTSNPN; CDR2 reads SVGIG (reference sequence). The CDR3 protein is CAWSRGQPNSPLHF. CDR3 DNA: TGTGCCTGGAGTCGGGGACAGCCTAATTCACCCCTCCACTTT.

The chain recombines TRBV12-5 with TRBJ1-6, with unresolved D. Between the trimmed V and J ends, which lost 4 bases and 10 bases, there was a span of 11 bases. The CDR3 consists of 13 residues. Germline V CDR1 and CDR2: LGHNT, FRNRAP. CDR3 loop: CASGSESGSPLHF. In DNA form, the CDR3 reads TGTGCTAGTGGTTCCGAAAGCGGCTCACCCCTCCACTTT.

The CDR3 nucleotides read TGTGCCAGTAGCGCGGGATGGAAAGCTTTCTTT. Its protein product is CASSAGWKAFF. The chain employs TRBV19 and TRBJ1-1; no clear D gene. The V end lost 6 bases, the J end lost 9 bases, and 11 bases lay between the germline ends. Germline assignment: CDR1 LNHDA and CDR2 SQIVND (reference sequence). This CDR3 has 11 residues.

Regarding this clone: Other DNA sequences in this sample translate to the same CDR3. The chain couples TRBV27 to TRBJ1-5; no reliable D call. V was shortened by 8 bases and J by 1 base, with 6 bases between the two germline ends. Germline CDR1 MNHEY, CDR2 SMNVEV (reference sequence). This CDR3 region has 12 residues. The CDR3 bases are TGTGCCAGCGGACGGAGCAATCAGCCCCAGCATTTT. This sequence encodes CASGRSNQPQHF.

The rearrangement uses TRBV4-2 and TRBJ1-1; D is ambiguous. V shed 0 bases and J shed 10 bases, with 12 bases lying between them. The V gene's germline CDR1 is LGHNA and CDR2 YNFKEQ. The CDR3 sequence is 13 residues long. The CDR3 sequence is CASSQELRSVAFF. The CDR3 coding sequence is TGTGCCAGCAGCCAAGAGCTCCGGTCGGTAGCTTTCTTT.

V is TRBV30 and J is TRBJ1-5; tentative D call: TRBD1 (5 bases). Trimming took 2 bases from V and 6 from J, leaving 14 bases between them. CDR3 size: 14 residues. Germline loops: CDR1 GTSNPN, CDR2 SVGIG (reference sequence). As DNA, the CDR3 is TGTGCCTGGAGTTCAGGGCGGGGGAGTCAGCCCCAGCATTTT. Encoded protein: CAWSSGRGSQPQHF.

V gene TRBV7-6 combines with J gene TRBJ1-1; D is perhaps TRBD1 (5 bases). CDR1 is SGHVS and CDR2 is FNYEAQ in the germline V gene. This CDR3 has 16 residues. V shed 6 bases and J shed 0 bases, with 17 bases lying between them. CDR3 in amino acids: CASSKYTQGMNTEAFF. CDR3 nucleotides: TGTGCCAGCAGTAAATACACCCAGGGCATGAACACTGAAGCTTTCTTT.

This chain joins TRBV5-5 and TRBJ1-1; 11 bases map to TRBD1. Per the germline V gene, CDR1 is SGHKS and CDR2 is YYEKEE (reference sequence). The CDR3 covers 18 residues. Trimming cost V 0 bases and J 5 bases; bases outside gene matches: 12. In DNA, the CDR3 is TGTGCCAGCAGCTTGGGACTCTTTCCAGGGACAGGGGGAACTGAAGCTTTCTTT. This sequence encodes CASSLGLFPGTGGTEAFF.

This clone is a singleton in its sample. The rearrangement links TRBV7-2 to TRBJ2-5; D is tentatively TRBD1 or TRBD2 (6 bases each). The CDR3 covers 14 residues. Per the germline V gene, CDR1 is SGHTA and CDR2 is FQGNSA. The germline V and J ends were trimmed by 3 bases and 5 bases, with 13 bases remaining between them. The CDR3 nucleotides read TGTGCCAGCAGCTTTGGGGGGCGTGGGGAGACCCAGTACTTC. Translated, it gives CASSFGGRGETQYF.

The gene calls are TRBV19 and TRBJ1-5; a possible D gene is TRBD1 (5 bases). Germline V CDR1 and CDR2: LNHDA, SQIVND (reference sequence). The CDR3 sequence is 13 residues long. The V and J ends lost 6 bases and 7 bases respectively, with 13 bases between them. CDR3 coding DNA: TGTGCCAGTAGGGGGCAGGTCAACCAGCCCCAGCATTTT. As protein: CASRGQVNQPQHF.

This clone was detected once. CDR3 sequence: CASSYPENTEAFF. CDR3 in DNA: TGTGCCAGCAGTTACCCAGAAAACACTGAAGCTTTCTTT. The chain has TRBV6-2 or TRBV6-3 and TRBJ1-1; no clear D gene. Per the germline V gene, CDR1 is MNHEY and CDR2 is SVGEGT. The V and J ends lost 2 bases and 2 bases respectively, with 6 bases between them. This CDR3 has 13 amino acids.

The chain combines TRBV24-1 with TRBJ1-2; D is unclear. Germline CDR1 reads KGHDR; CDR2 reads SFDVKD. The CDR3 covers 13 residues. The V end was cut by 4 bases, the J end by 2 bases, with 7 bases between. CDR3 loop: CATSESDNYGYTF. The CDR3 DNA follows: TGTGCCACCAGTGAATCCGACAACTATGGCTACACCTTC.